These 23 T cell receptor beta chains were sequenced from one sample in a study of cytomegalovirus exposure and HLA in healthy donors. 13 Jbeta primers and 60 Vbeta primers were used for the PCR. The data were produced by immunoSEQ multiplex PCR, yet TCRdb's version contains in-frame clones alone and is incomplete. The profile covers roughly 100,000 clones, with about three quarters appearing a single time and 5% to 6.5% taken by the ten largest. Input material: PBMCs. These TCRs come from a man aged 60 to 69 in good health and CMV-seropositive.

The CDR3 bases are TGTGCCAGCAGCTTAGCGGCAGGGGCCCCAGATACGCAGTATTTT. As protein: CASSLAAGAPDTQYF. V and J are TRBV7-6 and TRBJ2-3; a possible D gene is TRBD1 (6 bases). CDR1 and CDR2 from the germline V gene are SGHVS and FNYEAQ. The CDR3 extends over 15 amino acids. The V end was cut by 0 bases, the J end by 4 bases, with 11 bases between.

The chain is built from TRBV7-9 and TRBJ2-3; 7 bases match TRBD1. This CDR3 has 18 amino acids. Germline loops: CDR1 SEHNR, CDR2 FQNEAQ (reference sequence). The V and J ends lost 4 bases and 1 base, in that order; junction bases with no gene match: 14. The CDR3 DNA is TGTGCCAGCAGCTGGGCAGGGGGAAGGACGAGGGGCACAGATACGCAGTATTTT. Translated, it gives CASSWAGGRTRGTDTQYF.

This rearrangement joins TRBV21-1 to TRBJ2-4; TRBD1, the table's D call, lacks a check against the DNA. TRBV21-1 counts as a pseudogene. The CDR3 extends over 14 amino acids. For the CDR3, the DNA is TGTGCCAGCAGCAAAAGGGGCGTTAAAAACATTCAGTACTTC. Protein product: CASSKRGVKNIQYF.

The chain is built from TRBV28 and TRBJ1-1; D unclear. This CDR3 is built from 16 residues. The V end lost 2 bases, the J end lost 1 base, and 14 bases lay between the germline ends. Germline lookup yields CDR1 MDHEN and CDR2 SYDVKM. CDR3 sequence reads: CASSLLREYSNTEAFF. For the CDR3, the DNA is TGTGCCAGCAGTTTACTTCGGGAGTACTCGAACACTGAAGCTTTCTTT.

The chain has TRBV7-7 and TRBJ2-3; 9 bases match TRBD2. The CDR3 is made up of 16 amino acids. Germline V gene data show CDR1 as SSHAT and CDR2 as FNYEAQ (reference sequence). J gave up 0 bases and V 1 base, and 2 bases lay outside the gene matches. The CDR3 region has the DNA TGTGCCAGCAGCTTAGTAGCGGGAGCTAGCACAGATACGCAGTATTTT. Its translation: CASSLVAGASTDTQYF. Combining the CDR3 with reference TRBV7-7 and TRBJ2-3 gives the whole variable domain GAGVSQSPRYKVTKRGQDVTLRCDPISSHATLYWYQQALGQGPEFLTYFNYEAQPDKSGLPSDRFSAERPEGSISTLTIQRTEQRDSAMYRCASSLVAGASTDTQYFGPGTRLTVL.

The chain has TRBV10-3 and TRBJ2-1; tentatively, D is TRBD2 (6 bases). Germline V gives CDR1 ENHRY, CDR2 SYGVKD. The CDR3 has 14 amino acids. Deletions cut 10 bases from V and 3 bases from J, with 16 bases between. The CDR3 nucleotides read TGTGCCACAAGTCCGGAGGGGAGCTACAATGAGCAGTTCTTC. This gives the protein CATSPEGSYNEQFF.

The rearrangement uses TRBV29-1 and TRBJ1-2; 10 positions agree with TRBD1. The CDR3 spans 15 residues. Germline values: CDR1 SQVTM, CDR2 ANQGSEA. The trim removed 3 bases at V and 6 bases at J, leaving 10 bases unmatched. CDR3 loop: CSVDGTGAPGNGYTF. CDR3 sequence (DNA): TGCAGCGTTGATGGGACAGGGGCGCCGGGGAATGGCTACACCTTC.

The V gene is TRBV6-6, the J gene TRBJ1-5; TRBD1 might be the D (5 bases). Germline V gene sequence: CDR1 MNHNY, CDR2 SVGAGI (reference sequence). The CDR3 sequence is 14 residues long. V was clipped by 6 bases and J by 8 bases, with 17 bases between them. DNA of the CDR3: TGTGCCAGCAGACCGGGGGGTTTGGGGAAGCCCCAGCATTTT. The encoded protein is CASRPGGLGKPQHF.

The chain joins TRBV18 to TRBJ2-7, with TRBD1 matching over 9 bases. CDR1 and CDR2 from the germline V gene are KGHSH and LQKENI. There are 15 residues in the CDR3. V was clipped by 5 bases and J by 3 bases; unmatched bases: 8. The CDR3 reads CASSTTGTGSYEQYF. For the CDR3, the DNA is TGTGCCAGCTCAACTACCGGGACAGGGAGCTACGAGCAGTACTTC.

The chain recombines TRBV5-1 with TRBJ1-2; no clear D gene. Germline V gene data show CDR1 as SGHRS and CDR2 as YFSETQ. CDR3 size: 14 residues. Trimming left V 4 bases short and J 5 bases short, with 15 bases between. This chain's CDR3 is CASSPSTGGYGYTF. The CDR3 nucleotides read TGCGCCAGCAGCCCCTCCACGGGAGGGTATGGCTACACCTTC.

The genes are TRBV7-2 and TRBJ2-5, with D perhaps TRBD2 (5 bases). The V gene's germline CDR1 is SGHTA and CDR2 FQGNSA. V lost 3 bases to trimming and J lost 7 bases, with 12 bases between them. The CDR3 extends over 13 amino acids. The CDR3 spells CASSFHREGTQYF. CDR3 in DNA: TGTGCCAGCAGCTTCCATCGGGAAGGGACCCAGTACTTC. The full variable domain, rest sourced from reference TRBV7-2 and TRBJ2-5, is GAGVSQSPSNKVTEKGKDVELRCDPISGHTALYWYRQSLGQGLEFLIYFQGNSAPDKSGLPSDRFSAERTGGSVSTLTIQRTQQEDSAVYLCASSFHREGTQYFGPGTRLLVL.

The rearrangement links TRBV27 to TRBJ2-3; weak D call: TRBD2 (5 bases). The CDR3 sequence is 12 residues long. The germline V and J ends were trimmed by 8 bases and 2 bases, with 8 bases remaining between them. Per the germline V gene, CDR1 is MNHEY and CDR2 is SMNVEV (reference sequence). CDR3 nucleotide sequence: TGTGCCAGCCGGGGAATCACAGATACGCAGTATTTT. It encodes CASRGITDTQYF.

Here the CDR3 DNA reads TGTGCCAGCTCTCCTGACATGAACACTGAAGCTTTCTTT. Protein: CASSPDMNTEAFF. J is TRBJ1-1 and V is TRBV18, with D unclear. Germline lookup yields CDR1 KGHSH and CDR2 LQKENI. The length of the CDR3 is 13 residues. V was shortened by 6 bases and J by 0 bases, with 8 bases between the two germline ends. The full variable domain, rest sourced from reference TRBV18 and TRBJ1-1, is NAGVMQNPRHLVRRRGQEARLRCSPMKGHSHVYWYRQLPEEGLKFMVYLQKENIIDESGMPKERFSAEFPKEGPSILRIQQVVRGDSAAYFCASSPDMNTEAFFGQGTRLTVV.

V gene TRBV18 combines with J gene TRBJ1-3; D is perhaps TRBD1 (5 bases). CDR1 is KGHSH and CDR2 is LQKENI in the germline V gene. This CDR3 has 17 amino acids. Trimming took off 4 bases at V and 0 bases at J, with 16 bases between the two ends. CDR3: CASSLKDRPSSGNTIYF. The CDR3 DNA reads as TGTGCCAGCTCACTTAAAGACAGACCAAGCTCTGGAAACACCATATATTTT. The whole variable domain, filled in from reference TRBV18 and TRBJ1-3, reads NAGVMQNPRHLVRRRGQEARLRCSPMKGHSHVYWYRQLPEEGLKFMVYLQKENIIDESGMPKERFSAEFPKEGPSILRIQQVVRGDSAAYFCASSLKDRPSSGNTIYFGEGSWLTVV.

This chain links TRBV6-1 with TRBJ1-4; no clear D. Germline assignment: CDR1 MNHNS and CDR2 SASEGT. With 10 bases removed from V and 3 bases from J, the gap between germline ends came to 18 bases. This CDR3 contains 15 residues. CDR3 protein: CATRGRDWANEKLFF. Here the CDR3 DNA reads TGTGCCACCCGTGGGAGGGATTGGGCTAATGAAAAACTGTTTTTT.

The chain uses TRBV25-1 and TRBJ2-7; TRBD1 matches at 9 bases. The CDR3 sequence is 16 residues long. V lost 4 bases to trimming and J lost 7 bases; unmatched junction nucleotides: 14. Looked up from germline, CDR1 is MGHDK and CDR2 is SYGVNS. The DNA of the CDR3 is TGTGCCAGCAGTGCCTCCCGGGACAGGGCTAGTGAGGAGCAGTACTTC. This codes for CASSASRDRASEEQYF.

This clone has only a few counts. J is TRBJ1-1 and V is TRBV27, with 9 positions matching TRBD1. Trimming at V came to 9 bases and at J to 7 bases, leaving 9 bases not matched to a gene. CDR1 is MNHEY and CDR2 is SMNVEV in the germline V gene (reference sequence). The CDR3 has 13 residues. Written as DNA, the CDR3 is TGTGCCAGTTCGGGACAGGGACCACGTGAAGCTTTCTTT. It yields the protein CASSGQGPREAFF.

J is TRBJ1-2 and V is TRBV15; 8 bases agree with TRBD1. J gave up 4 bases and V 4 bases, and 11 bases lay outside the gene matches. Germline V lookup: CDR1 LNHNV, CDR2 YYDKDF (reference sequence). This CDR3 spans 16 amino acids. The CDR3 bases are TGTGCCACCAGCACAGCCGGGACAGGCACCCTCTATGGCTACACCTTC. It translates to CATSTAGTGTLYGYTF.

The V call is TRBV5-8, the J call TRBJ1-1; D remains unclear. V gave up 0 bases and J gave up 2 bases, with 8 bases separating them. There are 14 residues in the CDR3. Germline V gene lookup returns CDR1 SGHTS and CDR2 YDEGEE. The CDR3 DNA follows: TGTGCCAGCAGCTTGGAACAGCTCAACACTGAAGCTTTCTTT. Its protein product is CASSLEQLNTEAFF.

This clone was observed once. The chain's CDR3 is CARYAISGVAYNEQFF. Here the CDR3 DNA reads TGTGCCAGGTACGCTATTAGCGGGGTAGCCTACAATGAGCAGTTCTTC. The genes are TRBV27 and TRBJ2-1; 8 nucleotides match TRBD2. The trim removed 9 bases at V and 2 bases at J, leaving 12 bases unmatched. Germline V gene lookup returns CDR1 MNHEY and CDR2 SMNVEV (reference sequence). This CDR3 is 16 amino acids long.

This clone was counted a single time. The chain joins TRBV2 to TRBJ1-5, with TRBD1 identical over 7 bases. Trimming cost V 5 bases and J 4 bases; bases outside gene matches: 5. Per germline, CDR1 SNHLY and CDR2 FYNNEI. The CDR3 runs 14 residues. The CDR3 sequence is CASSKQGSNQPQHF. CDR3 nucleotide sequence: TGTGCCAGCAGTAAACAGGGGTCGAATCAGCCCCAGCATTTT.

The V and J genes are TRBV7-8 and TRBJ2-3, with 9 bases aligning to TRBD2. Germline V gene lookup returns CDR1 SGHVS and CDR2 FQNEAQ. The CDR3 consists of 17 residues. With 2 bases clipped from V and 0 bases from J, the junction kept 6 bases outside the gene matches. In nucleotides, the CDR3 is TGTGCCAGCAGCTTAAGTAGCGGGGGACCGAGCACAGATACGCAGTATTTT. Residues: CASSLSSGGPSTDTQYF.

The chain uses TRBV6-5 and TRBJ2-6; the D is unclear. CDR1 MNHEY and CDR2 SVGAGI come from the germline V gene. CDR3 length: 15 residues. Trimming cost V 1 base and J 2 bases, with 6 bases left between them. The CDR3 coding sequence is TGTGCCAGCAGTTACTTTGTCGCTGGGGCCAACGTCCTGACTTTC. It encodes CASSYFVAGANVLTF.